Listed below are T cell receptor beta chains from one sample, sequenced in a study of T cells expressing NK-cell markers. TCRdb reprocessed the 5' RACE reads; each CDR3 protein has one entry and no DNA is given. Its clone listing holds 250,000 to 300,000 distinct CDR3 sequences. Sample: blood T cells: a sorted CD56 or NKG2C T cell subset, CD4+ or CD8+ T cells, or bulk PBMC T cells (not recorded which). These receptors were obtained from a woman between 18 and 70 years old in good health. Each CDR3 is given with its conserved first and last residue.

j_call v_call cdr3_aa
TRBJ2-1 TRBV10-1 CASSDLAASSYNEQFF
TRBJ1-5 TRBV10-3 CAISESFRTGGNQPQHF
TRBJ2-1 TRBV12-3/TRBV12-4 CASSLARRLAGARGAYNEQFF
TRBJ1-1 TRBV5-1 CASSEDRSSLNTEAFF
TRBJ2-1 TRBV29-1 CSVRKQGSSYNEQFF
TRBJ1-2 TRBV29-1 CSVQVFLTNYGYTF
TRBJ1-1 TRBV4-1 CASSPKTGGDPNTEAFF
TRBJ1-4 TRBV12-3/TRBV12-4 CASSGGVGEKLFF
TRBJ2-7 TRBV5-1 CASSPRTGPNEQYF
TRBJ1-1 TRBV5-1 CASGKRNTEAFF
TRBJ1-1 TRBV18 CASSLSRDGEAFF
TRBJ2-3 TRBV20-1 CSAEQGALDTQYF
TRBJ2-1 TRBV12-3/TRBV12-4 CASSKQAYSGGLGGEQFF
TRBJ2-5 TRBV20-1 CSARLAGGFRETQYF
TRBJ2-4 TRBV9 CASKGQLNIQYF
TRBJ2-3 TRBV4-2 CASSQEGGTRDTQYF
TRBJ1-1 TRBV7-9 CASSLVRGGKNTEAFF
TRBJ1-1 TRBV7-2 CASSWRQGNTEAFF
TRBJ1-1 TRBV4-2 CASSLDGRGRTEAFF
TRBJ2-1 TRBV27 CASSFRQAPYNEQFF
TRBJ2-7 TRBV6-2/TRBV6-3 CAISSIWGFSYEQYF
TRBJ2-2 TRBV12-3/TRBV12-4 CASSSSRYTGELFF
TRBJ1-1 TRBV5-1 CASSTGLSEAFF
TRBJ2-3 TRBV29-1 CSVEASGAPTDTQYF
TRBJ2-1 TRBV6-1 CASTQETLGSYNEQFF
TRBJ1-1 TRBV20-1 CSAKPGGGTEAFF
TRBJ2-6 TRBV15 CATSRRQGSGANVLTF
TRBJ2-7 TRBV5-1 CASSTGTGSAEQYF
TRBJ2-7 TRBV6-2/TRBV6-3 CASVLAGANEQYF
TRBJ2-2 TRBV18 CASSQPAGNTGELFF
TRBJ1-1 TRBV9 CASSSLTKSDAFF
TRBJ2-1 TRBV6-2/TRBV6-3 CASIPATGEGNEQFF
TRBJ2-2 TRBV20-1 CSAPTGSNTGELFF
TRBJ1-1 TRBV10-3 CAISSRDRGNTEAFF
TRBJ2-2 TRBV5-1 CASRKQNQQSTGELFF
TRBJ1-2 TRBV20-1 CSVGQGLGYTF
TRBJ2-1 TRBV6-2/TRBV6-3 CASSPLAYVEQFF
TRBJ1-1 TRBV4-3 CASSPQRDLGPAFF
TRBJ1-1 TRBV4-3 CASSQEGKTEAFF
TRBJ2-5 TRBV20-1 CSAQQGQETQYF
TRBJ2-1 TRBV7-9 CASSARLAGGGHEQFF
TRBJ1-1 TRBV12-3/TRBV12-4 CASSLLYQGTEAFF
TRBJ2-1 TRBV12-3/TRBV12-4 CASSPGGTSGRSSYNEQFF
TRBJ2-1 TRBV28 CASRNRTPVTTSGNNEQFF
TRBJ2-4 TRBV6-1 CASSAQGADKNIQYF
TRBJ2-7 TRBV11-2 CASSLETSGSWSYEQYF
TRBJ2-1 TRBV5-1 CASNAGGLGDEQFF
TRBJ2-5 TRBV9 CASSSGTGQETQYF
TRBJ2-4 TRBV20-1 CSSLTGKGAKNIQYF
TRBJ2-7 TRBV6-5 CASRGQGWGQYF
TRBJ2-1 TRBV20-1 CSARLAGGPYNEQFF
TRBJ2-5 TRBV20-1 CSVLSGYYQETQYF